This T cell receptor beta chain was obtained from a study of identifying expanded T cells in peripheral blood (dated by TCRdb to about 2019). For the wider study: Technical replicates were generated by sequencing separate aliquots of the same genomic DNA pool, with four replicates compared pairwise. Study-wide conclusions, independent of this receptor: Across all healthy-donor time intervals, the beta-binomial model significantly cut both the number of clones called differentially abundant and the false-positive rate. The authors expected biological variance in healthy repertoires might increase further over much longer intervals such as months to years. Approximately 1.1 differentially abundant clones were flagged by the binomial model between technical replicates, whereas about 15 and 19 were flagged over about two weeks and four weeks, respectively. Variance in clone template counts between approximately 2-week samples significantly increased with total template count across all healthy donors.

During the collection period, no infections or other immune events were recorded for the healthy donors. To calibrate time-dependent variance in a beta-binomial model of T-cell clone differential abundance, blood repertoires from healthy donors were used as a training cohort. The training cohort was composed of some ten healthy donors, 3 female and 7 male. On average the donors were approximately 40 years old, and their ages spanned roughly 29 to 70 years. Obtained from a commercial supplier, whole blood was collected from each healthy donor at three time points set approximately two weeks apart. For immunosequencing, genomic DNA was extracted from unsorted whole blood. TCRbeta CDR3 regions were profiled with the immunoSEQ Assay using bias-controlled multiplex PCR amplification of genomic DNA. As for the authors' bioinformatics: The absolute abundance of each unique TCRbeta CDR3 region was quantified after sequences were collapsed and filtered. Differential abundance was tested with two models: a binomial (Fisher-equivalent) model and a beta-binomial model that adds time-dependent variance fitted from healthy donors. Clones with fewer than 5 combined templates were removed, and differential abundance was called for clones with a Benjamini-Hochberg FDR below 0.01. The form v = (b*log(k)+a)^2 was used to model beta-binomial variance as a function of total template count across the two samples. TCRdb holds this immuneACCESS table with in-frame rearrangements only. Some clones are missing; in checked studies, unresolved V genes explain under half, and the rest has no known cause. V and J calls and clone size follow that table, whereas D and trimming were derived from the DNA. Present in this sample are about 54,000 clones, roughly 87% of which were seen just once. The ten most abundant clones make up roughly 3.6% of the sample.

As for this clone: Its cognate antigen has yet to be identified. No clone much larger than this one lies a single base away; base qualities are absent.

This receptor was taken from a person aged 18 to 69 in good health. The sample taken for sequencing was blood.

CDR3 sequence: CASSLGQGDGETQYF. The nucleotide sequence is TGTGCCAGCAGCTTAGGACAGGGGGACGGCGAGACCCAGTACTTC. The sequence is built from TRBV7-2 and TRBJ2-5; 9 central bases correspond to TRBD1. Trimming leaves V shorter by 1 base and J shorter by 5 bases, with the junction holding 5 bases beyond the gene matches. As encoded in the germline V gene, CDR1 is SGHTA while CDR2 is FQGNSA. From its cysteine to its phenylalanine, the CDR3 spans 15 amino acids. Only the CDR3 DNA stays, 45 bases, in frame from base 1.